These 4 T cell receptor beta chains were all obtained from the same sample, sequenced in a study of cytomegalovirus exposure and HLA in healthy donors. Amplification used 60 Vbeta primers and 13 Jbeta primers. Only in-frame clones appear in the TCRdb table, and some are missing; sequencing was by immunoSEQ multiplex PCR. The table lists approximately 40,000 clones, with around 5.9% in the top ten. Sequencing input: PBMCs. The receptors were gathered from a human donor in good health.

The rearrangement joins TRBV5-4 to TRBJ1-4; 10 bases map to TRBD1. The germline gives CDR1 SGHNT, CDR2 YYREEE (reference sequence). V trimming: 2 bases; J trimming: 8 bases; junction bases outside the gene matches: 3. CDR3 length: 14 residues. CDR3 DNA: TGTGCCAGCAGCTTCAGACAGGGGGCGGAAAAACTGTTTTTT. Translation: CASSFRQGAEKLFF.

This CDR3 is CASSPSRLLDAYNEQFF. The CDR3 nucleotides read TGCGCCAGCAGCCCTTCTAGGCTCCTAGACGCCTACAATGAGCAGTTCTTC. The rearrangement links TRBV4-1 to TRBJ2-1, with D hard to call. Germline CDR1 reads MGHRA; CDR2 reads YSYEKL. The germline V and J ends were trimmed by 4 bases and 2 bases, with 18 bases remaining between them. CDR3 length: 17 residues.

The V gene is TRBV29-1, the J gene TRBJ1-1; TRBD1 aligns across 7 bases. In germline, CDR1 is SQVTM, CDR2 ANQGSEA. This CDR3 comprises 16 residues. With 0 bases clipped from V and 4 bases from J, the junction kept 11 bases outside the gene matches. CDR3 nucleotides: TGCAGCGTTGAAGATAATACAGGGGTGACCGGCACTGAAGCTTTCTTT. Its protein product is CSVEDNTGVTGTEAFF. Looking up the rest from reference TRBV29-1 and TRBJ1-1 gives the full variable domain: SAVISQKPSRDICQRGTSLTIQCQVDSQVTMMFWYRQQPGQSLTLIATANQGSEATYESGFVIDKFPISRPNLTFSTLTVSNMSPEDSSIYLCSVEDNTGVTGTEAFFGQGTRLTVV.

CDR3 in amino acids: CASSVGSGNYGYTF. DNA for the CDR3: TGTGCCAGCAGCGTAGGGTCAGGGAACTATGGCTACACCTTC. This rearrangement joins TRBV9 to TRBJ1-2, with D perhaps TRBD1 (5 bases). The CDR3 spans 14 residues. The V gene's germline CDR1 is SGDLS and CDR2 YYNGEE. Between the trimmed V and J ends, which lost 0 bases and 2 bases, there was a span of 8 bases.